One and the same sample provided the 22 T cell receptor beta chains below, sequenced in a study of CD8 T cells in ankylosing spondylitis. TCRdb reanalysed the 5' RACE reads using MiXCR and keeps one entry per CDR3 protein. The sample has more than 150,000 distinct CDR3 sequences, 15% to 20% seen once; the top ten hold 4.3%. Sample: blood, either unsorted or a sorted T cell fraction (not recorded which). All receptors derive from a male donor between 5 and 29 years old with ankylosing spondylitis or in good health (not recorded which).

This clonotype was observed a few times. V gene TRBV7-7 combines with J gene TRBJ2-1; a possible D gene is TRBD2 (6 bases). Germline V gives CDR1 SSHAT, CDR2 FNYEAQ (reference sequence). Trimming cost V 3 bases and J 3 bases, with 18 bases left between them. The CDR3 has 17 amino acids. The CDR3, as DNA: TGTGCCAGCAGCTTCCTCCCCACCGGAGGGAACTACAATGAGCAGTTCTTC. Translating gives CASSFLPTGGNYNEQFF. Full variable domain (rest looked up from reference TRBV7-7 and TRBJ2-1): GAGVSQSPRYKVTKRGQDVTLRCDPISSHATLYWYQQALGQGPEFLTYFNYEAQPDKSGLPSDRFSAERPEGSISTLTIQRTEQRDSAMYRCASSFLPTGGNYNEQFFGPGTRLTVL.

Many counts were recorded for this clonotype. The rearrangement links TRBV10-3 to TRBJ2-7; TRBD1 matches at 9 bases. Germline V gene lookup returns CDR1 ENHRY and CDR2 SYGVKD. V was clipped by 8 bases and J by 3 bases; unmatched bases: 5. The CDR3 has 13 amino acids. The CDR3: CAIWGQGSYEQYF. CDR3 in DNA: TGTGCCATCTGGGGACAGGGAAGCTACGAGCAGTACTTC.

This clonotype showed up many times. The chain couples TRBV20-1 to TRBJ2-3; 16 bases fit TRBD2. Germline V gene sequence: CDR1 DFQATT, CDR2 SNEGSKA (reference sequence). Unmatched junction bases numbered 7, after V lost 6 bases and J lost 4 bases. The CDR3 is made up of 16 amino acids. CDR3 in DNA: TGCAGTGCCACCGGGACTAGCGGGAGGGCTTCAGATACGCAGTATTTT. This encodes CSATGTSGRASDTQYF.

This clonotype was found many times. The CDR3 DNA follows: TGTGCCAGCAGTCTCAACTCTCCTAGTAATGAGCAGTTCTTC. This codes for CASSLNSPSNEQFF. The rearrangement uses TRBV27 and TRBJ2-1; D is undetermined. Germline loops: CDR1 MNHEY, CDR2 SMNVEV (reference sequence). The CDR3 contains 14 residues. Trimming left V 5 bases short and J 7 bases short, with 15 bases between.

This clonotype appeared a few times. CDR3 sequence: CASSPGSDHNQPQHF. The CDR3 DNA reads TGTGCCAGCAGCCCCGGGTCAGACCACAATCAGCCCCAGCATTTT. The chain carries TRBV7-2 and TRBJ1-5; D is uncertain. This CDR3 is 15 amino acids long. CDR1 and CDR2 (germline): SGHTA, FQGNSA. Deletions cut 5 bases from V and 3 bases from J, with 14 bases between.

This clonotype was recorded at least ten times. The V gene is TRBV6-5, the J gene TRBJ1-2, with D hard to call. This CDR3 comprises 17 residues. V lost 0 bases, J lost 1 base, and 15 bases lay in between. Germline CDR1 is MNHEY and CDR2 is SVGAGI. The CDR3 DNA reads TGTGCCAGCAGTTACTCGAATCGGCACATTGTTAACTATGGCTACACCTTC. Protein sequence: CASSYSNRHIVNYGYTF.

This clonotype was detected a few times. The V and J genes are TRBV10-3 and TRBJ2-1; D is possibly TRBD1 (6 bases). The CDR3 consists of 16 residues. Germline CDR1 ENHRY, CDR2 SYGVKD. The ends were cut back, 5 bases at V and 0 bases at J, with 14 bases in the middle. Here the CDR3 reads CAISKGTLSSYNEQFF. Here the CDR3 DNA reads TGTGCCATCAGTAAAGGGACATTGAGCTCCTACAATGAGCAGTTCTTC.

This clonotype was counted at least ten times. The J gene is TRBJ1-4, the V gene TRBV5-6, with D maybe TRBD1 (5 bases). This CDR3 spans 14 amino acids. The V end was cut by 1 base, the J end by 5 bases, with 9 bases between. The germline gives CDR1 SGHDT, CDR2 YYEEEE. CDR3 loop: CASSLRDGNEKLFF. In nucleotides, the CDR3 is TGTGCCAGCAGCTTGAGGGACGGGAATGAAAAACTGTTTTTT.

This clonotype was counted many times. The chain couples TRBV10-3 to TRBJ2-1; D remains ambiguous. Trimming stripped 6 bases from V and 8 bases from J, with 8 bases between. Germline loops: CDR1 ENHRY, CDR2 SYGVKD. The CDR3 is 11 residues long. The CDR3 DNA is TGTGCCATCAGCGTTGGCCATGAGCAGTTCTTC. Translation: CAISVGHEQFF.

This clonotype was observed at least ten times. The rearrangement links TRBV10-2 to TRBJ2-1, with D hard to call. CDR1 is WSHSY, CDR2 SAAADI, per germline. V dropped 6 bases and J dropped 1 base, with 10 bases sitting between them. The CDR3 consists of 14 residues. The CDR3 bases are TGCGCCAGCAGCGGCGCCGGTTCCTACAATGAGCAGTTCTTC. It specifies CASSGAGSYNEQFF.

The J gene is TRBJ1-6, the V gene TRBV20-1; D might be TRBD1 (6 bases). Trimming pared 5 bases from V and 8 bases from J, leaving 16 bases between. The CDR3 spans 14 residues. Looked up from germline, CDR1 is DFQATT and CDR2 is SNEGSKA (reference sequence). CDR3 sequence reads: CSASDGTSDSPLHF. CDR3 in DNA: TGCAGTGCTTCGGACGGGACATCTGATTCACCCCTCCACTTT.

CDR3 in DNA: TGCAGTGCTAGTCTAGCGATGGCAGATACGCAGTATTTT. It encodes CSASLAMADTQYF. The chain uses TRBV20-1 and TRBJ2-3; D possibly corresponds to TRBD2 (6 bases). The germline V gene encodes CDR1 DFQATT and CDR2 SNEGSKA (reference sequence). CDR3 length equals 13 residues. V gave up 3 bases and J gave up 4 bases, with 11 bases separating them.

The chain joins TRBV27 to TRBJ2-3; D not resolved. The V and J ends lost 2 bases and 2 bases respectively, with 17 bases between them. Germline assignment: CDR1 MNHEY and CDR2 SMNVEV (reference sequence). The CDR3 spans 17 residues. Written as DNA, the CDR3 is TGTGCCAGCAGTTTAGTGGGTCCCATCGGCCCCACAGATACGCAGTATTTT. Its translation: CASSLVGPIGPTDTQYF.

This clonotype occurred many times. The chain carries TRBV20-1 and TRBJ2-7; 7 positions agree with TRBD1. Germline CDR1 and CDR2: DFQATT and SNEGSKA (reference sequence). The CDR3 is 15 amino acids. With V trimmed by 5 bases and J by 2 bases, 12 bases remained unmatched. DNA of the CDR3: TGCAGTGCTCCCACCTGGGACAGACTGACCTACGAGCAGTACTTC. The encoded protein is CSAPTWDRLTYEQYF.

In this sample, this clonotype turned up many times. V gene TRBV5-1 combines with J gene TRBJ2-1, with 13 bases fitting TRBD2. Germline V gives CDR1 SGHRS, CDR2 YFSETQ. The CDR3 has 16 residues. Trimming at V came to 4 bases and at J to 2 bases, leaving 3 bases not matched to a gene. The CDR3 coding sequence is TGCGCCAGCAGCCTAACTAGCGGGAGGGCCTACAATGAGCAGTTCTTC. It yields the protein CASSLTSGRAYNEQFF.

This clonotype was observed at least ten times. This chain links TRBV5-1 with TRBJ2-1, with D unresolved. Germline V lookup: CDR1 SGHRS, CDR2 YFSETQ. V dropped 4 bases and J dropped 6 bases, with 5 bases sitting between them. This CDR3 has 11 residues. The DNA of the CDR3 is TGCGCCAGCAGCAAAGCCAATGAGCAGTTCTTC. Translating gives CASSKANEQFF.

The chain joins TRBV20-1 to TRBJ2-1; 7 bases are a match to TRBD2. Losses at the gene ends were 6 bases for V and 5 bases for J; bases not matched to a gene: 1. CDR3 length: 11 amino acids. The V gene's germline CDR1 is DFQATT and CDR2 SNEGSKA (reference sequence). Here the CDR3 reads CSAGLNNEQFF. The DNA of the CDR3 is TGCAGTGCGGGACTAAACAATGAGCAGTTCTTC.

This clonotype came up many times. The gene calls are TRBV18 and TRBJ2-1; 9 nucleotides match TRBD1. The CDR3 has 15 amino acids. From germline, CDR1 is KGHSH and CDR2 LQKENI. V gave up 4 bases and J gave up 6 bases; unmatched junction bases: 7. CDR3 DNA: TGTGCCAGCTCACGCGGGACAGGGCCCCCCAATGAGCAGTTCTTC. Translated, it gives CASSRGTGPPNEQFF.

This clonotype was counted many times. This sequence joins TRBV12-3 or TRBV12-4 and TRBJ1-1; D ambiguous. V dropped 4 bases and J dropped 2 bases, with 5 bases sitting between them. CDR3 length equals 12 residues. For the CDR3, the DNA is TGTGCCAGCAGTTCCAAAAACACTGAAGCTTTCTTT. It specifies CASSSKNTEAFF.

There are many counts of this clonotype. The chain links TRBV5-1 to TRBJ1-1, with D uncertain. The CDR3 is made up of 15 amino acids. The V and J ends lost 4 bases and 0 bases respectively, with 13 bases between them. Germline CDR1 reads SGHRS; CDR2 reads YFSETQ. CDR3 nucleotide sequence: TGCGCCAGCAGCCTTGAAGCGGGAATGAACACTGAAGCTTTCTTT. This encodes CASSLEAGMNTEAFF.

This clonotype was counted ten times or more. The V call is TRBV2, the J call TRBJ2-1, with TRBD2 matching 13 bases. The CDR3 extends over 19 amino acids. V gave up 4 bases and J gave up 6 bases; unmatched junction bases: 15. Germline assignment: CDR1 SNHLY and CDR2 FYNNEI. CDR3 protein: CASSVRLAGGVKLGNEQFF. The CDR3 nucleotides are TGTGCCAGCAGTGTAAGACTAGCGGGAGGAGTTAAGTTGGGCAATGAGCAGTTCTTC.

In this sample, this clonotype turned up many times. The rearrangement uses TRBV27 and TRBJ1-2; the D is unclear. The CDR3 is 13 residues long. The V gene lost 5 bases and the J gene lost 0 bases, with 7 bases spanning the gap. Germline CDR1 reads MNHEY; CDR2 reads SMNVEV (reference sequence). The CDR3 here is CASSPQTNYGYTF. The CDR3, as DNA: TGTGCCAGCAGTCCGCAGACTAACTATGGCTACACCTTC.